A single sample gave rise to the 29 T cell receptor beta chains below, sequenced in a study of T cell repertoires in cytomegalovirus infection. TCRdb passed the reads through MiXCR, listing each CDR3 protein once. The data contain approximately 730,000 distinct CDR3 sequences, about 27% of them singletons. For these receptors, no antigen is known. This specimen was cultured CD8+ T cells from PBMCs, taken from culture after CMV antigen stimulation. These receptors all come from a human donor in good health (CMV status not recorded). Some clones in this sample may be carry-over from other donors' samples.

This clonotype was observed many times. The CDR3 region is CASRGLAVNADTQYF. The CDR3 region has the DNA TGTGCCAGCAGAGGACTAGCGGTGAATGCAGATACGCAGTATTTT. The gene calls are TRBV7-6 and TRBJ2-3; 10 bases fit TRBD2. The CDR3 length is 15 residues. CDR1 is SGHVS, CDR2 FNYEAQ, per germline. The V segment lost 6 bases and the J segment 4 bases; nucleotides outside the gene matches: 7.

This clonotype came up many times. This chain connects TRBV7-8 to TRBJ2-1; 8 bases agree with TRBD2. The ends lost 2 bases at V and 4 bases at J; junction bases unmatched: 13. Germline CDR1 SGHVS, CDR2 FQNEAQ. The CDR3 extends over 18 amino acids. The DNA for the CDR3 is TGTGCCAGCAGCTTATACTCCCGTAACGGGGGGGCGTACAATGAGCAGTTCTTC. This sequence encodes CASSLYSRNGGAYNEQFF.

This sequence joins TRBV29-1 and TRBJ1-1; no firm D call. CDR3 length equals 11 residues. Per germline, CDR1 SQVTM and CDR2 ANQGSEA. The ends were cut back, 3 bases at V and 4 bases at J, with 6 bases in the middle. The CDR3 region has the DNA TGCAGCGTTGATATGGGCACTGAAGCTTTCTTT. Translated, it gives CSVDMGTEAFF.

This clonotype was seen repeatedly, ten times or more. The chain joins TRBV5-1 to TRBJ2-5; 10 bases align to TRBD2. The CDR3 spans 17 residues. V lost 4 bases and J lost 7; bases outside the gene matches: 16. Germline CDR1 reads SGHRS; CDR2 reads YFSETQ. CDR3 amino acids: CASSTSSGGVIDATQYF. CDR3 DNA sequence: TGCGCCAGCAGCACCTCTAGCGGGGGCGTCATTGATGCGACCCAGTACTTC.

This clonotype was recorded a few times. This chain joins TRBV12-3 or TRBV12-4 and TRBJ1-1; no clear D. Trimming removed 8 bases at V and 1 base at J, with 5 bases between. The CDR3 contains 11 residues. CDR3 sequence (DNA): TGTGCCAGCTGCAAGAACACTGAAGCTTTCTTT. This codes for CASCKNTEAFF.

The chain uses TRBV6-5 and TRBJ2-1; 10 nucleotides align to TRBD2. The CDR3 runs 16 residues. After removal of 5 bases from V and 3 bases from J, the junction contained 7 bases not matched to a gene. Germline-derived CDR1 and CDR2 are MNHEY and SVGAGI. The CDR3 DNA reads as TGTGCCAGCAGTAATTCTGAGCGGGGGGGCTACAATGAGCAGTTCTTC. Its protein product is CASSNSERGGYNEQFF.

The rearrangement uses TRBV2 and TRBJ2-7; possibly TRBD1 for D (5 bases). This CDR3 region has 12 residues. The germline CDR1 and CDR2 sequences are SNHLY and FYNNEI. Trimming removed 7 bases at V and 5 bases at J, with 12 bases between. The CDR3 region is CASINVGDEQYV. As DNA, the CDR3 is TGTGCCAGCATTAATGTAGGGGACGAGCAGTACGTC.

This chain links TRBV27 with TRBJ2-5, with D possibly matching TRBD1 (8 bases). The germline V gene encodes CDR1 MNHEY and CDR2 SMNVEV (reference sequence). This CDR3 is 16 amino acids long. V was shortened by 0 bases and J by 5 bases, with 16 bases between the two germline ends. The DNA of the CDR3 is TGTGCCAGCAGTTTATCACAGGGGGGGGTGGGGGAGACCCAGTACTTC. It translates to CASSLSQGGVGETQYF.

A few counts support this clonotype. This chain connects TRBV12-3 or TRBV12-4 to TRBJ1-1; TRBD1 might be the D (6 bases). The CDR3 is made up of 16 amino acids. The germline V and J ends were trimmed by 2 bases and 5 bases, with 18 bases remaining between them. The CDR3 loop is CASSLFKLGGHTEAFF. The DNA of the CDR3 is TGTGCCAGCAGTTTATTCAAGTTGGGGGGACATACTGAAGCTTTCTTT.

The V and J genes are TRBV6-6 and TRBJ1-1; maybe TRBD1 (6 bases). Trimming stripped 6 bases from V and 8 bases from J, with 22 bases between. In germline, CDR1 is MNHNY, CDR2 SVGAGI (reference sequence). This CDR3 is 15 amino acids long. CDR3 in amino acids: CASSQPYGGSAEAFF. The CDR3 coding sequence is TGTGCCAGCAGCCAACCGTACGGGGGCTCGGCGGAAGCTTTCTTT.

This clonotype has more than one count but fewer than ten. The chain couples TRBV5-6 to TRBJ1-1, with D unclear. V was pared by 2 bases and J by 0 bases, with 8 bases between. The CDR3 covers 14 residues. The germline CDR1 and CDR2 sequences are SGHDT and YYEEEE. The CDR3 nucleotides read TGTGCCAGCAGCTTCGGGAACCTGAACACTGAAGCTTTCTTT. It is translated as CASSFGNLNTEAFF.

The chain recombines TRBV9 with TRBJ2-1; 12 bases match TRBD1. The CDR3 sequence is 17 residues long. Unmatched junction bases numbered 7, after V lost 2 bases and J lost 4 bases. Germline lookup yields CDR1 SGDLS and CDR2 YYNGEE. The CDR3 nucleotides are TGTGCCAGCAGCGTCGGGACAGGGGGCGACAGATACAATGAGCAGTTCTTC. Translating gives CASSVGTGGDRYNEQFF. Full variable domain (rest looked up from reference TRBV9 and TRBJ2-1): DSGVTQTPKHLITATGQRVTLRCSPRSGDLSVYWYQQSLDQGLQFLIQYYNGEERAKGNILERFSAQQFPDLHSELNLSSLELGDSALYFCASSVGTGGDRYNEQFFGPGTRLTVL.

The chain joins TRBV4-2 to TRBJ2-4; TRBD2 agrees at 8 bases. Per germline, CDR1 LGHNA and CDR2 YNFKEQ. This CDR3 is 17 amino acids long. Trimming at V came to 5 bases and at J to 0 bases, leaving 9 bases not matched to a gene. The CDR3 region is CASSSPDAGGAKNIQYF. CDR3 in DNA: TGTGCCAGCAGCTCCCCGGATGCGGGAGGAGCCAAAAACATTCAGTACTTC.

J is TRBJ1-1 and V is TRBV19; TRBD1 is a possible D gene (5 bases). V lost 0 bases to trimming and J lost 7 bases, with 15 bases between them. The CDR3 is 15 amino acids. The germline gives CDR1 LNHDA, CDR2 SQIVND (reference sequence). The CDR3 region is CASSIDVQAFSEAFF. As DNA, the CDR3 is TGTGCCAGTAGTATAGATGTACAGGCGTTTAGTGAAGCTTTCTTT.

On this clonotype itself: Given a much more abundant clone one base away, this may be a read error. CDR3 nucleotides: TGTGCCAGCAGGCTACTGGGACAGGAAAACACCGGGGAGCTGTTTTTT. It translates to CASRLLGQENTGELFF. The V and J genes are TRBV12-3 or TRBV12-4 and TRBJ2-2, with 8 bases aligning to TRBD1. The J segment lost 2 bases and the V segment lost 6 bases, leaving 8 bases of the junction unmatched. The CDR3 loop spans 16 amino acids.

CDR3 protein: CASSLASGGAREQFF. CDR3 sequence (DNA): TGTGCCAGCAGCTTAGCTAGCGGGGGGGCCCGGGAGCAGTTCTTC. The chain is built from TRBV7-9 and TRBJ2-1, with 11 positions matching TRBD2. This CDR3 region has 15 residues. The ends lost 0 bases at V and 10 bases at J; junction bases unmatched: 5. The germline CDR1 and CDR2 sequences are SEHNR and FQNEAQ (reference sequence).

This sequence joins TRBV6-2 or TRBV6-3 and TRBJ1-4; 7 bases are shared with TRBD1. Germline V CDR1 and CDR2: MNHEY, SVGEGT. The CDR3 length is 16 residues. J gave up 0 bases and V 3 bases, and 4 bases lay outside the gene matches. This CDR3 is CASSYGTEPTNEKLFF. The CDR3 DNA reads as TGTGCCAGCAGTTATGGGACAGAACCAACTAATGAAAAACTGTTTTTT.

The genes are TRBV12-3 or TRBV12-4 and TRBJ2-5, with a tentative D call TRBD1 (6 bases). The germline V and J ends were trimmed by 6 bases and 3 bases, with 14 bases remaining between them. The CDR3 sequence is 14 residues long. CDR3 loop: CASSWTVNEETQYF. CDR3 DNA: TGTGCCAGCAGCTGGACAGTTAATGAAGAGACCCAGTACTTC.

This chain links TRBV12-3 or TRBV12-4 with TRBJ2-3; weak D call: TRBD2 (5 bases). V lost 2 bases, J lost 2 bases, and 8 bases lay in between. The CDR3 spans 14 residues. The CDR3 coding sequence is TGTGCCAGCAGTTTACGGGGAACCACAGATACGCAGTATTTT. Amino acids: CASSLRGTTDTQYF.

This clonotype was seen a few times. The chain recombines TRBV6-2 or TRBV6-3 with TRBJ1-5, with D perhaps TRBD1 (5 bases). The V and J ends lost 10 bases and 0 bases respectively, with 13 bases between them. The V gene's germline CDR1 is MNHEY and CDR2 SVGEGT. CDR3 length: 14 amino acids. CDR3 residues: CATGDPYSNQPQHF. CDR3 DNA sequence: TGTGCCACCGGGGACCCTTATAGCAATCAGCCCCAGCATTTT.

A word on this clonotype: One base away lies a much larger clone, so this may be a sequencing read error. DNA of the CDR3: TGTGCCAGCCGTCTCGGGGCGAACACCGGGGAGCTGTTTTTT. This encodes CASRLGANTGELFF. The V gene is TRBV7-6, the J gene TRBJ2-2; D perhaps matches TRBD2 (5 bases). The V end was cut by 8 bases, the J end by 0 bases, with 10 bases between. Germline loops: CDR1 SGHVS, CDR2 FNYEAQ. CDR3 length equals 14 residues.

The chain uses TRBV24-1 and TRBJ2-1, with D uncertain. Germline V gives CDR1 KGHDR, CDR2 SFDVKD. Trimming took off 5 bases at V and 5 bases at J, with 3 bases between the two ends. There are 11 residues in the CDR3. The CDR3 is CATSGHNEQFF. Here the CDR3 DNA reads TGTGCCACCAGTGGACACAATGAGCAGTTCTTC.

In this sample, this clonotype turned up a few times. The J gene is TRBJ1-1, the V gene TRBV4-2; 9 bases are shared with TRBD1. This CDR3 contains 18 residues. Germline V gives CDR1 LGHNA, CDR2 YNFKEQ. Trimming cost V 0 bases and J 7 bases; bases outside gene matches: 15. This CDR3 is CASSQDLHLGDRVLEAFF. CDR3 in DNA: TGTGCCAGCAGCCAAGATTTACATTTAGGGGACAGGGTCCTTGAAGCTTTCTTT.

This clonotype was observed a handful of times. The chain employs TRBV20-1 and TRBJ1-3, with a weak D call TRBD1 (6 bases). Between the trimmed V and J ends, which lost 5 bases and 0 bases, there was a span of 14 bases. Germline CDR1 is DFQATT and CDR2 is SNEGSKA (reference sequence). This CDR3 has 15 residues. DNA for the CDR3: TGCAGTGCTCCCGACAGGCCCGTCTCTGGAAACACCATATATTTT. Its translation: CSAPDRPVSGNTIYF.

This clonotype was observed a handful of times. CDR3 in amino acids: CASSQEGVDNSPLHF. In nucleotides, the CDR3 is TGCGCCAGCAGCCAAGAGGGGGTGGATAATTCACCCCTCCACTTT. The chain joins TRBV4-1 to TRBJ1-6, with a possible D match to TRBD1 (5 bases). Germline loops: CDR1 MGHRA, CDR2 YSYEKL. Trimming removed 0 bases at V and 5 bases at J, with 8 bases between. This CDR3 is 15 amino acids long.

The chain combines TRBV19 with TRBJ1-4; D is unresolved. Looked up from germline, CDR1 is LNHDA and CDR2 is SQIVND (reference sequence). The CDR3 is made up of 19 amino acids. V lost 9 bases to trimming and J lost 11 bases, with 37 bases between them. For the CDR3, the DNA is TGTGCCAGGTCCCAAGTGCGAAGAGCCCGATACCTCATTATCGAGAAACTGTTTTTT. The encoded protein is CARSQVRRARYLIIEKLFF.

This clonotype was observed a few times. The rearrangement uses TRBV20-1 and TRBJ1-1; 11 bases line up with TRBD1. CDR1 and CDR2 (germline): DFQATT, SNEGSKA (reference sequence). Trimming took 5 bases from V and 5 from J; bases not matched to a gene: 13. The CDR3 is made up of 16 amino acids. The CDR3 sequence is CSAYSLGQGGSTEAFF. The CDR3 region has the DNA TGCAGTGCTTACTCCCTGGGACAGGGGGGGAGTACTGAAGCTTTCTTT.

CDR3 bases: TGTGCCAGCAGTTACAAAGCAGGAGATAGCACTGAAGCTTTCTTT. It yields the protein CASSYKAGDSTEAFF. The chain uses TRBV6-8 and TRBJ1-1; no definite D call. This CDR3 has 15 residues. V lost 2 bases and J lost 4, with 14 bases in between. CDR1 and CDR2 (germline): MNHGY, SAAAGT.

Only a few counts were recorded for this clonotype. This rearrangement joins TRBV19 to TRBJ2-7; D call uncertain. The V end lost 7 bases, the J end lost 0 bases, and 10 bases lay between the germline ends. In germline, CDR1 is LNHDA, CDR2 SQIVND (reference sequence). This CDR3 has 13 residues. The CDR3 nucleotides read TGTGCCAGTAAGAACAGAGCCTCCTACGAGCAGTACTTC. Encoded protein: CASKNRASYEQYF.